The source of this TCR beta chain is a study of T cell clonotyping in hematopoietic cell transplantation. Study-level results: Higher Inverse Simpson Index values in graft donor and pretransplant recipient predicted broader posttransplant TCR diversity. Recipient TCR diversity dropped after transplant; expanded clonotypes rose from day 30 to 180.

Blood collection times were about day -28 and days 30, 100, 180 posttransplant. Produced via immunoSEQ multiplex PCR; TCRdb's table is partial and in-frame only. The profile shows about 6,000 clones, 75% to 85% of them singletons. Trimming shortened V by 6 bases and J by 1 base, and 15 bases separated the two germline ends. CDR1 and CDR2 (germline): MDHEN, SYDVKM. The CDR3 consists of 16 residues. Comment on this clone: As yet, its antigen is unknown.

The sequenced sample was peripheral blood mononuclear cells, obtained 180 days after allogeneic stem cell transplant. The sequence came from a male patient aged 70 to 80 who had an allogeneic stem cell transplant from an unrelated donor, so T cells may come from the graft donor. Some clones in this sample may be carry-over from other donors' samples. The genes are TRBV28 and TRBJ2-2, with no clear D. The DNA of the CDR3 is TGTGCCAGCAGCTTCTTAGAGGTCGGGAACACCGGGGAGCTGTTTTTT. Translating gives CASSFLEVGNTGELFF.